These T cell receptor beta chains were read from a single sample in a study of T cells in Graves' hyperthyroidism and ophthalmopathy. MiXCR, applied by TCRdb to the multiplex PCR reads, yields one record per CDR3 protein. The sample lists about 130,000 distinct CDR3 sequences; approximately 24% were seen once. Sequenced material: blood. These receptors were taken from a woman aged 45-65 years with Graves' hyperthyroidism that later progressed to Graves' ophthalmopathy. Both conserved end residues are part of each CDR3. The order of the fields is clone size, V gene, J gene, D gene, CDR3 DNA, CDR3 protein. A D gene is named only where the DNA matches it firmly. Some rows have no size entry. The others give once, few or many, or a class for an expanded clone.

many	TRBV28	TRBJ1-1	.	TGTGCCAGCAGTTTACTGGTGGTAAGGGCTGAAGCTTTCTTT	CASSLLVVRAEAFF
.	TRBV19	TRBJ1-5	.	TGTGCCACCACCGCGGCGAATAGCAATCAGCCCCAGCATTTT	CATTAANSNQPQHF
few	TRBV7-9	TRBJ2-7	TRBD2	TGTGCCAGCAGCCGCGGGGGGCCCTACGAGCAGTACTTC	CASSRGGPYEQYF
.	TRBV2	TRBJ2-2	TRBD1	TGTGCCAGCAGTGGACAGGGGTCAGGGGAGCTGTTTTTT	CASSGQGSGELFF
many	TRBV27	TRBJ1-1	.	TGTGCCAGCAGTCCGCTTATCATGAACACTGAAGCTTTCTTT	CASSPLIMNTEAFF
many	TRBV20-1	TRBJ1-5	.	TGCAGTGCTAGAGAGGGGAACGGTCAGCCCCAGCATTTT	CSAREGNGQPQHF
many	TRBV6-6	TRBJ1-1	.	TGTGCCAGCAGTTACGACCTGAACACTGAAGCTTTCTTT	CASSYDLNTEAFF
.	TRBV28	TRBJ1-2	.	TGTGCCAGCAGTTTGGATAGGGGCACCCCCTATGGCTACACCTTC	CASSLDRGTPYGYTF
few	TRBV25-1	TRBJ2-1	.	TGTGCCAGCAGTCCACCCCGCGGTAGCGGTCACAATGAGCAGTTCTTC	CASSPPRGSGHNEQFF
few	TRBV10-3	TRBJ2-1	.	TGTGCCATCAGGCCAGGGGTTTCTTCCTACAATGAGCAGTTCTTC	CAIRPGVSSYNEQFF
many	TRBV11-2	TRBJ2-7	.	TGTGCCAGCAGCTTAGATCAAACGTGGAGCGAGCAGTACTTC	CASSLDQTWSEQYF
.	TRBV6-2/TRBV6-3	TRBJ2-5	TRBD2	TGTGCCAGCAGTTACTCGAGTAGCGGGAGAGAAGAGACCCAGTACTTC	CASSYSSSGREETQYF
many	TRBV7-2	TRBJ2-4	.	TGTGCCAGCAGCTTAAGCCCCTTAGCCAAAAACATTCAGTACTTC	CASSLSPLAKNIQYF
many	TRBV5-5	TRBJ2-1	TRBD1	TGTGCCAGCAGCTTGGTTTGGACAGGACCTGAGCAGTTCTTC	CASSLVWTGPEQFF
many	TRBV25-1	TRBJ2-3	TRBD2	TGTGCCAGCAGTGAATTGTGGAGTACTAGCGGGAGGGGGGGCACAGATACGCAGTATTTT	CASSELWSTSGRGGTDTQYF
many	TRBV12-3/TRBV12-4	TRBJ2-3	TRBD2	TGTGCCAGCAGCATTAGCGGGGTGAGAAGGGCAGATACGCAGTATTTT	CASSISGVRRADTQYF
.	TRBV5-8	TRBJ2-1	TRBD2	TGTGCCAGCAGCCGGTCGGGACTAGCGGTGAATGAGCAGTTCTTC	CASSRSGLAVNEQFF
few	TRBV28	TRBJ2-7	.	TGTGCCAGCAGCCCAATCCCCACCAACTACGAGCAGTACTTC	CASSPIPTNYEQYF
.	TRBV6-2/TRBV6-3	TRBJ2-5	TRBD2	TGTGCCAGCAGTTACGGTGGGACTACAACAACCCAGTACTTC	CASSYGGTTTTQYF
many	TRBV6-1	TRBJ2-3	TRBD2	TGTGCCAGCAGCCCACGCGGACTAGCGGGAGGGGGCACAGATACGCAGTATTTT	CASSPRGLAGGGTDTQYF
few	TRBV11-2	TRBJ2-6	TRBD2	TGTGCCAATAGCTTACTGTTAGCGGGAGAGGCTGGGGCCAACGTCCTGACTTTC	CANSLLLAGEAGANVLTF
many	TRBV28	TRBJ1-1	.	TGTGCCAGCAGTTTTGGCTGGGAAGCTTTCTTT	CASSFGWEAFF
few	TRBV28	TRBJ2-1	.	TGTGCCAGCCTCCTCGAGGGGCGGCCAAATGAGCAGTTCTTC	CASLLEGRPNEQFF
many	TRBV7-3	TRBJ2-3	TRBD2	TGTGCCAGCAGCTCTAGCGGGATGAGCACAGATACGCAGTATTTT	CASSSSGMSTDTQYF
.	TRBV27	TRBJ2-2	.	TGTGCCAGCAGCCCCGTGGGTACCGGGGAGCTGTTTTTT	CASSPVGTGELFF
many	TRBV5-5	TRBJ2-3	.	TGTGCCAGCAGCTTGGAGTTGTGGCAAGATACGCAGTATTTT	CASSLELWQDTQYF
many	TRBV6-1	TRBJ2-7	.	TGTGCCAGCCGGTTGGGGGAGAACTCCTACGAGCAGTACTTC	CASRLGENSYEQYF
many	TRBV15	TRBJ1-5	.	TGTGCCACCAGCAGAGATGGGGGCGCAAGGCAGCCCCAGCATTTT	CATSRDGGARQPQHF
many	TRBV20-1	TRBJ2-1	TRBD2	TGCAGTGCTCCACTAGCGGAAAAGGTCGATGAGCAGTTCTTC	CSAPLAEKVDEQFF
.	TRBV10-3	TRBJ1-1	.	TGTGCCATCTCCGGAGGGTGGAGAAACACTGAAGCTTTCTTT	CAISGGWRNTEAFF
many	TRBV30	TRBJ2-1	.	TGTGCCTGGAGGACTGGAGCAAGGGATGAGCAGTTCTTC	CAWRTGARDEQFF
many	TRBV3-1	TRBJ1-3	TRBD1	TGTGCCAGCAGGGGGACAGGGGGACGAGGAGGAAACACCATATATTTT	CASRGTGGRGGNTIYF
.	TRBV20-1	TRBJ1-5	.	TGCAGTGCTAGAGATTCTTCCAGCAATCAGCCCCAGCATTTT	CSARDSSSNQPQHF
.	TRBV28	TRBJ2-7	TRBD1	TGTGCCAGCAGACTCGACAGGGCGGCCTACGAGCAGTACTTC	CASRLDRAAYEQYF
.	TRBV20-1	TRBJ2-2	.	TGCAGTGCTCCGCCCTCGGGGCGGCAGACGAACACCGGGGAGCTGTTTTTT	CSAPPSGRQTNTGELFF
many	TRBV30	TRBJ1-1	.	TGTGCCTGGAGTAGGAACGCGAACACTGAAGCTTTCTTT	CAWSRNANTEAFF
many	TRBV20-1	TRBJ2-1	.	TGCAGTGCTAGAGATGGTAACAGGGTCAATGAGCAGTTCTTC	CSARDGNRVNEQFF
many	TRBV28	TRBJ2-1	.	TGTGCCAGCAGTTTATTTCCGGGGAAAGGCTCCTACAATGAGCAGTTCTTC	CASSLFPGKGSYNEQFF
.	TRBV2	TRBJ1-1	TRBD1	TGTGCCAGCAGTGGACAGGGGGTGTCTGAAGCTTTCTTT	CASSGQGVSEAFF
many	TRBV20-1	TRBJ2-5	TRBD2	TGCAGTGCTAGAGCTCCTCTAACTTTCGGGACTAGCGGGCAATTCCAAGAGACCCAGTACTTC	CSARAPLTFGTSGQFQETQYF
many	TRBV2	TRBJ1-1	.	TGTGCCAGCAGAAACAGGGCTTTCACTGAAGCTTTCTTT	CASRNRAFTEAFF
.	TRBV20-1	TRBJ2-5	.	TGCAGTGCTAGGGGAGGGGACAAAGAGTACTTC	CSARGGDKEYF
.	TRBV6-1	TRBJ2-7	.	TGTGCCACAGGAACTGACTACGAGCAGTACTTC	CATGTDYEQYF
.	TRBV28	TRBJ2-2	.	TGTGCCAGCAGGGGGGGGAACACCGGGGAGCTGTTTTTT	CASRGGNTGELFF
many	TRBV28	TRBJ2-7	.	TGTGCCAGCAGTTCCGACATGGGAACCTACGAGCAGTACTTC	CASSSDMGTYEQYF
many	TRBV5-1	TRBJ2-2	.	TGCGCCAGCAGCTCGACACCTTCGGGAACGAACACCGGGGAGCTGTTTTTT	CASSSTPSGTNTGELFF
.	TRBV5-1	TRBJ2-7	TRBD2	TGCGCCAGCAGCTTGGGCGGGGGAGTCCACGAGCAGTACTTC	CASSLGGGVHEQYF
many	TRBV11-2	TRBJ2-1	.	TGTGCCAGCAGCCCCCTCGAGGGCAATGAGCAGTTCTTC	CASSPLEGNEQFF
.	TRBV28	TRBJ2-6	.	TGTGCCAGCAGTATGACAGGGAGGGGGGCCAACGTCCTGACTTTC	CASSMTGRGANVLTF
many	TRBV27	TRBJ2-6	TRBD1	TGTGCCAGCAGTTTTTTGGGTGGGACAGGGGGCTCTGGGGCCAACGTCCTGACTTTC	CASSFLGGTGGSGANVLTF
many	TRBV20-1	TRBJ1-2	.	TGCAGTGCTAGATCTGGGCCCTATGGCTACACCTTC	CSARSGPYGYTF
many	TRBV30	TRBJ2-2	.	TGTGCCTGGACCCCGACTACCGGCACCGGGGAGCTGTTTTTT	CAWTPTTGTGELFF
few	TRBV20-1	TRBJ1-5	.	TGCAGTGCTAGGAATGGGGCAGGTCATCAGCCCCAGCATTTT	CSARNGAGHQPQHF
few	TRBV28	TRBJ1-1	TRBD1	TGTGCCAGCACAAAAAGGGGGCGCGGTGAAGCTTTCTTT	CASTKRGRGEAFF
once	TRBV12-3/TRBV12-4	TRBJ1-1	.	TGTGCCAGCAGTTTAGGGCTAGGGATGGACACTGAAGCTTTCTTT	CASSLGLGMDTEAFF